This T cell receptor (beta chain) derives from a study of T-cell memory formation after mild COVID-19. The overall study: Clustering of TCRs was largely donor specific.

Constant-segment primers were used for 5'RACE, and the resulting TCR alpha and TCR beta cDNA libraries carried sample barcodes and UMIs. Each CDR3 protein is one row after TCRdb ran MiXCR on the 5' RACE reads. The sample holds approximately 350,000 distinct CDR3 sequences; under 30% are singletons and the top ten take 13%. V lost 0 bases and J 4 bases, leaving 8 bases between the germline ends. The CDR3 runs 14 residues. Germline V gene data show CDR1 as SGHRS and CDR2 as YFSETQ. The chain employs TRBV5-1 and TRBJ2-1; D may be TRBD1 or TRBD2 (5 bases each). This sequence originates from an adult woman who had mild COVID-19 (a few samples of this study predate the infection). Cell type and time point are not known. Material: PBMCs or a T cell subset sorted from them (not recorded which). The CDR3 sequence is CASSLGDGYNEQFF. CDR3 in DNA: TGCGCCAGCAGCTTGGGGGACGGATACAATGAGCAGTTCTTC. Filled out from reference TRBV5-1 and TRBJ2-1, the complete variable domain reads KAGVTQTPRYLIKTRGQQVTLSCSPISGHRSVSWYQQTPGQGLQFLFEYFSETQRNKGNFPGRFSGRQFSNSRSEMNVSTLELGDSALYLCASSLGDGYNEQFFGPGTRLTVL.